The sequence of this T cell receptor (beta chain) was determined in a study of blood T cell repertoires in COVID-19. Study as a whole: Nucleic acid was either cDNA or gDNA, and it came from T cells, B-cell-depleted T cells, or PBMCs.

Generated by immunoSEQ multiplex PCR, the TCRdb table keeps only in-frame clones and is missing some. The sample lists 210,000 or so clones, over 75% seen once, with about 4.8% in the top ten. Trimming took 0 bases from V and 5 from J, leaving 17 bases between them. Germline values: CDR1 LGHNA, CDR2 YNFKEQ. This CDR3 comprises 17 residues. J is TRBJ1-3 and V is TRBV4-2, with D possibly TRBD1 on 6 matching bases. The sample comprised peripheral blood. The receptor comes from a woman aged 40 to 55 with acute or convalescent COVID-19. The CDR3 is CASSQDLLGGNRNTIYF. DNA for the CDR3: TGTGCCAGCAGCCAAGATCTCCTAGGGGGAAATAGAAACACCATATATTTT.